This note documents a single T cell receptor (beta chain) sequence. Its antigen is not known. Around 90 million PBMCs supplied genomic DNA for unsorted samples. The entry originates in a study of shared clonotypes between healthy human individuals. Regarding the study as a whole: The expectation was that sequencing depth would affect clonotype sharing among donors.

This was a deep-level run. Spread over ten immunoSEQ deep assay plates, unsorted PBMC DNA underwent sequencing. Profiling relied on immunoSEQ multiplex PCR, and the TCRdb table lists in-frame clones only, not all of them. Of fewer than 600,000 clones in the sample, about four fifths were seen once. V was clipped by 6 bases and J by 3 bases, with 5 bases between them. Germline CDR1 MDHEN, CDR2 SYDVKM. This CDR3 spans 12 amino acids. V is TRBV28 and J is TRBJ1-4, with D uncertain. This clonotype originated in a woman in her thirties or forties in good health. Some clones in this sample may be carry-over from other donors' samples. The sample comprised PBMCs. The DNA for the CDR3 is TGTGCCAGCAGGGCCTCTAATGAAAAACTGTTTTTT. Translating gives CASRASNEKLFF.